This T cell receptor beta chain was observed in a study of regulatory T cells in long-lasting Graves disease. Sequencing libraries for TCR beta were prepared with iRepertoire HTBI primers and Arm-PCR of CDR3 regions. TCRdb recomputed calls from the multiplex PCR reads with MiXCR, one row per CDR3 protein. The data show under 450,000 distinct CDR3 sequences, about 20% seen once. V was trimmed by 0 bases and J by 2 bases, leaving 17 bases between them. This CDR3 has 18 residues. CDR1 and CDR2 from the germline V gene are ENHRY and SYGVKD. General study points: With persistent disease, TRBV28, TRBJ1-2 and TRBJ2-5 were the favored segments.

On this clonotype: The antigen is not known.

The time point here: persistent/refractory GD, antithyroid drugs over 5 years with positive TRAb. Preparation of the TCR library used RNA extracted from PBMCs. The sample here was peripheral blood mononuclear cells (PBMCs), taken when the disease was refractory, from a patient treated with antithyroid drugs. The chain is built from TRBV10-3 and TRBJ2-4; a weak D match, TRBD1 (6 bases). This clonotype originated in a female donor with Graves disease. DNA for the CDR3: TGTGCCATCAGTGAGTCGATTCTGCAGGGGTTGTCCAAAAACATTCAGTACTTC. Its translation is CAISESILQGLSKNIQYF.